This TCR beta chain was profiled in a study of cytomegalovirus exposure and HLA in healthy donors. V trimming: 6 bases; J trimming: 1 base; junction bases outside the gene matches: 4. Germline V gives CDR1 MNHNY, CDR2 SVGAGI (reference sequence). This CDR3 has 15 residues. The study's findings and limits: For most TCR beta V segments, an earlier analysis put the productive rate at about 90% or about 30% of the time.

The PCR used 60 Vbeta and 13 Jbeta primers. Original analysis: Later reanalysis found around 74 million unique TCR beta chains, around 11 million of them shared. TCRdb's table, derived via immunoSEQ multiplex PCR, lists solely in-frame clones and lacks some. V, J and clone size are those of that table, while D and trimming were read from the DNA. The table includes about 180,000 clones, 84% detected once. Regarding this clone: Its antigen is as yet unknown.

The origin of this receptor is a girl aged 2-15 years in good health and CMV-seropositive. The sample consisted of PBMCs. This chain links TRBV6-6 with TRBJ2-2, with 8 bases identical to TRBD2. The CDR3 sequence: CASRLSGRNTGELFF. The CDR3 DNA reads TGTGCCAGCAGACTGAGCGGGAGGAACACCGGGGAGCTGTTTTTT.